The entry that follows covers one T cell receptor (beta chain) sequence. The clone's antigen remains unknown. Base qualities are not provided; no much larger clone lies one nucleotide away. The library was obtained by the immunoSEQ multiplex PCR assay. In its TCRdb copy, this immuneACCESS table keeps in-frame sequences only and misses some clones. Where compared with another copy, unresolved V genes explain less than half of these, and the others have no known cause. This sample comprises 99,000 or so clones, around four fifths of them detected only once. The ten biggest clones cover 13% of the sample. The germline V gene yields SGHRS for CDR1 and YFSETQ for CDR2. From its cysteine to its phenylalanine, the CDR3 spans 15 amino acids. CDR3 DNA only is kept here, 45 bases in frame from base 1. Trimming removed 3 bases from V and 10 bases from J; the gene matches leave 5 bases unexplained. The record originates from a study of control samples from healthy donors and cancer patients (dated by TCRdb to 2019 to 2021).

This receptor was identified in a woman between 45 and 60 years old in good health. The rearranged chain carries TRBV5-1 and TRBJ2-1; 15 central bases correspond to TRBD2. The material sequenced was blood. The nucleotide sequence reads as follows: TGCGCCAGCAGCTCGGGACTAGCGGGGGGTGGGGAGCAGTTCTTC. This sequence encodes CASSSGLAGGGEQFF.